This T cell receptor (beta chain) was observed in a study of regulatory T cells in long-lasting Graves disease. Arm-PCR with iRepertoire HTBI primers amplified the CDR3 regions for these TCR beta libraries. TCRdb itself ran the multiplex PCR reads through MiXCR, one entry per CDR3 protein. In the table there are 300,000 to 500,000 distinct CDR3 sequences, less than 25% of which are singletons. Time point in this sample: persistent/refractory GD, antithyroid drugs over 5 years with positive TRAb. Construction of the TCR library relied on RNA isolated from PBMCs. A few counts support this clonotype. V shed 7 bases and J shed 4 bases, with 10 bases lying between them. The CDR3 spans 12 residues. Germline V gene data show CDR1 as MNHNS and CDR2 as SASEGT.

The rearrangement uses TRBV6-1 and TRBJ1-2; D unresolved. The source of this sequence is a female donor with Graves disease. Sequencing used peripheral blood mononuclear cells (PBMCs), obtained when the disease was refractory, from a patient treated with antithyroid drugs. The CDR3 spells CASKPPTYGYTF. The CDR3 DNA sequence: TGTGCCAGCAAACCCCCTACCTATGGCTACACCTTC.